This TCR beta chain emerged from a study of T cell responses to AZD1222 COVID-19 vaccine. Study-wide results and caveats: Repertoire samples came only from after the peak T cell response.

Profiled with immunoSEQ multiplex PCR; TCRdb holds only in-frame clones, not every one. The sample lists some 130,000 clones, 90% to 95% occurring once. Germline V lookup: CDR1 SGHRS, CDR2 YFSETQ. The CDR3 sequence is 14 residues long. V was trimmed by 1 base and J by 6 bases, leaving 10 bases between them. In regard to this clone: Its antigen remains unidentified.

The receptor comes from an adult in good health. This rearrangement joins TRBV5-1 to TRBJ2-2; weak D call: TRBD2 (6 bases). Here the sequenced sample was peripheral blood, taken on day 0 of AZD1222 vaccination. The CDR3 nucleotides read TGCGCCAGCAGCTTGCTGCGGGAAGCCGGGGAGCTGTTTTTT. Its translation is CASSLLREAGELFF. Based on the CDR3 plus reference TRBV5-1 and TRBJ2-2, the full variable domain is KAGVTQTPRYLIKTRGQQVTLSCSPISGHRSVSWYQQTPGQGLQFLFEYFSETQRNKGNFPGRFSGRQFSNSRSEMNVSTLELGDSALYLCASSLLREAGELFFGEGSRLTVL.